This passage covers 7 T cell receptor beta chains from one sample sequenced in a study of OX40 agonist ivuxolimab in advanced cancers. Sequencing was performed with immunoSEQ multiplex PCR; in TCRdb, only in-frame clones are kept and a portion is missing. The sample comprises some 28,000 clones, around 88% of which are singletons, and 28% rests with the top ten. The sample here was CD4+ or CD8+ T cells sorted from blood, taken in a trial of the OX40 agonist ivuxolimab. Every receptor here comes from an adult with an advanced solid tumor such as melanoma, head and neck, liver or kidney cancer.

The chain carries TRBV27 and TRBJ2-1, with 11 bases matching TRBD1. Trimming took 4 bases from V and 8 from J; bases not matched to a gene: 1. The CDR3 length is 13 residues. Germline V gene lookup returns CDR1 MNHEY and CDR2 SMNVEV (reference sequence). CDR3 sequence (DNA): TGTGCCAGCAGTTCGGGACAGGGGGATGAGCAGTTCTTC. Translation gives CASSSGQGDEQFF.

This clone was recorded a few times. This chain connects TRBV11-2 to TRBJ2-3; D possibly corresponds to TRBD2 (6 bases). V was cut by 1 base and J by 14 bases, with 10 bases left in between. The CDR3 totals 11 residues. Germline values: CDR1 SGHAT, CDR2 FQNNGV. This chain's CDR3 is CASSLGGLWYF. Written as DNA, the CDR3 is TGTGCCAGCAGCTTAGGAGGACTATGGTATTTT.

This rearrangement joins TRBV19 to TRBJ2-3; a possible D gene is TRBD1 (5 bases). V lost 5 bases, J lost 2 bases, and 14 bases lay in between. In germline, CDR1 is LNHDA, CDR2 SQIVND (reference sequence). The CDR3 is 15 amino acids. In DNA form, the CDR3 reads TGTGCCAGTAGTGTTCTGGGGCAAAACACAGATACGCAGTATTTT. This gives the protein CASSVLGQNTDTQYF.

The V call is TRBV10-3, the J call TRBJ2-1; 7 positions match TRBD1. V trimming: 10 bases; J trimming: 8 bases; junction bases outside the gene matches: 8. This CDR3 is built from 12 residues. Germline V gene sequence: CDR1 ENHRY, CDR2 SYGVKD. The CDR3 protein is CATRGQSHEQFF. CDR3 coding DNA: TGTGCCACCAGGGGACAGTCCCATGAGCAGTTCTTC.

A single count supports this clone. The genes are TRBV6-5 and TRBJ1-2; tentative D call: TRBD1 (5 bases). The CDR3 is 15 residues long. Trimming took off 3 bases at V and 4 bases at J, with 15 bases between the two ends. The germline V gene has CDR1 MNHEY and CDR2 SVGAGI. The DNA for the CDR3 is TGTGCCAGCAGTTATGGGGCAGGGACCCTCTATGGCTACACCTTC. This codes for CASSYGAGTLYGYTF.

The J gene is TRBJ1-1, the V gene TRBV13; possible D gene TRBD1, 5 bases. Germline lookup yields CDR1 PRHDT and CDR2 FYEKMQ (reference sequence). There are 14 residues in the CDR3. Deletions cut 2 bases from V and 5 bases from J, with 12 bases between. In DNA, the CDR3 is TGTGCCAGCAGCTTAAGTCCAGGGTTGACTGAAGCTTTCTTT. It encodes CASSLSPGLTEAFF. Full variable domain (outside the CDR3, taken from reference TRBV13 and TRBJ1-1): AAGVIQSPRHLIKEKRETATLKCYPIPRHDTVYWYQQGPGQDPQFLISFYEKMQSDKGSIPDRFSAQQFSDYHSELNMSSLELGDSALYFCASSLSPGLTEAFFGQGTRLTVV.

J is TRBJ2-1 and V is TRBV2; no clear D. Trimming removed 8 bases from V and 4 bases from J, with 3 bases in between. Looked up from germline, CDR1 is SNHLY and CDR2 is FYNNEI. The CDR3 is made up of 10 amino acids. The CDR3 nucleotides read TGTGCCAGCGGGTACAATGAGCAGTTCTTC. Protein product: CASGYNEQFF.